The present entry profiles one T cell receptor (beta chain) with its context. Its specificity is unknown. Treatment denoted: about 20 received Ad26.COV2.S at low or high dose, single or two shots; 5 received placebo; per-sample allocation not given. Specimen acquisition occurred on day 63 following the initial vaccine or placebo injection. Germline CDR1 and CDR2: SGHRS and YFSETQ. Trimming took 4 bases from V and 6 from J, leaving 16 bases between them. This CDR3 has 14 residues. The method was immunoSEQ multiplex PCR; TCRdb's version includes in-frame clones alone and lacks a portion of them. The sample lists hundreds of thousands of clones, around 93% occurring once. This record comes from a study of Ad26.COV2.S vaccination and SARS-CoV-2 variants. Points from the study as a whole: Possibly, TCR breadth and depth analyses underestimated total T cell responses. Substantial breadth was reported for post-vaccination spike-specific CD8+ and CD4+ T cells.

This specimen was peripheral blood, taken in a trial of Ad26.COV2.S vaccine versus placebo. This sequence joins TRBV5-1 and TRBJ1-1; D may be TRBD1 (6 bases). This TCR was sampled from a person aged 18-65 years who received the Ad26.COV2.S COVID-19 vaccine or a placebo. The CDR3 loop is CASSTTTQGPEAFF. The CDR3 coding sequence is TGCGCCAGCAGCACTACTACACAGGGCCCTGAAGCTTTCTTT.